Listed below are T cell receptor beta chains from one sample, sequenced in a study of cytomegalovirus exposure and HLA in healthy donors. Profiled with immunoSEQ multiplex PCR; TCRdb holds only in-frame clones, not every one. The sample lists roughly 150,000 clones, 76% occurring once. Material for sequencing was PBMCs. Every receptor here comes from a male donor in good health and CMV-seronegative. CDR3s include the opening cysteine and the closing phenylalanine or tryptophan. A D gene is named only where the DNA matches it firmly. Clone size, where shown, is once, few, many, or a class for clones that have expanded.

V,size,J,D,CDR3,DNA
TRBV6-1,.,TRBJ2-1,.,CASSVRQGPNNEQFF,TGTGCCAGCAGCGTGAGGCAGGGCCCAAACAATGAGCAGTTCTTC
TRBV28,.,TRBJ2-2,.,CASSFSGVNTGELFF,TGTGCCAGCAGTTTCTCCGGGGTTAACACCGGGGAGCTGTTTTTT
TRBV4-2,.,TRBJ2-1,TRBD2,CASSPKPLAGQYNEQFF,TGTGCCAGCAGCCCAAAGCCCCTAGCGGGCCAATACAATGAGCAGTTCTTC
TRBV5-1,.,TRBJ2-2,.,CASRRTPDTGELFF,TGCGCCAGCAGGAGGACACCAGACACCGGGGAGCTGTTTTTT
TRBV30,.,TRBJ1-1,.,CAWSHGRGSEAFF,TGTGCCTGGAGTCATGGTCGCGGGTCTGAAGCTTTCTTT
TRBV18,once,TRBJ2-7,TRBD2,CASSPTGGANAYEQYF,TGTGCCAGCTCACCGACGGGAGGGGCTAATGCATACGAGCAGTACTTC
TRBV27,.,TRBJ2-6,.,CASSLPPGSGANVLTF,TGTGCCAGCAGTCTTCCCCCAGGGTCTGGGGCCAACGTCCTGACTTTC
TRBV7-9,.,TRBJ2-3,.,CASSPRGASLGADTQYF,TGTGCCAGCAGCCCCCGGGGTGCTAGTTTGGGGGCGGATACGCAGTATTTT
TRBV27,.,TRBJ2-3,TRBD2,CASSSPHTSGRTTDTQYF,TGTGCCAGCAGTTCCCCTCATACTAGCGGGAGGACTACAGATACGCAGTATTTT
TRBV5-6,.,TRBJ2-1,TRBD2,CASSLDRLAGGHNEQFF,TGTGCCAGCAGCTTAGACCGACTAGCGGGAGGACACAATGAGCAGTTCTTC
TRBV5-4,.,TRBJ2-3,.,CASSLTPQGDTQYF,TGTGCCAGCAGCTTGACACCTCAGGGAGATACGCAGTATTTT
TRBV7-9,.,TRBJ2-3,.,CASSRTELSTDTQYF,TGTGCCAGCAGCCGTACAGAGCTTAGCACAGATACGCAGTATTTT
TRBV11-3,.,TRBJ2-1,.,CASSLGGANNEQFF,TGTGCCAGCAGCTTAGGTGGAGCCAACAATGAGCAGTTCTTC
TRBV19,.,TRBJ2-3,TRBD1,CASSTGTGSTDTQYF,TGTGCCAGTAGCACCGGGACAGGAAGCACAGATACGCAGTATTTT
TRBV2,.,TRBJ2-2,.,CASGGHRPTGELFF,TGTGCCAGCGGGGGACACCGGCCCACCGGGGAGCTGTTTTTT
TRBV29-1,few,TRBJ2-1,TRBD2,CSVGTSGRVNEQFF,TGCAGCGTTGGGACTAGCGGGAGGGTCAATGAGCAGTTCTTC
TRBV5-1,few,TRBJ1-1,TRBD1,CASRTGEDTEAFF,TGCGCCAGCAGGACAGGGGAGGACACTGAAGCTTTCTTT
TRBV2,.,TRBJ2-1,.,CASSEGLRDSYNEQFF,TGTGCCAGCAGTGAGGGTTTGCGGGACTCCTACAATGAGCAGTTCTTC
TRBV10-3,.,TRBJ1-2,TRBD1,CASRSDQGDYGYTF,TGTGCCAGCCGTAGCGACCAGGGGGACTATGGCTACACCTTC
TRBV5-4,.,TRBJ2-7,.,CASSLGQNYEQYF,TGTGCCAGCAGCTTGGGTCAAAACTACGAGCAGTACTTC
TRBV12-5,.,TRBJ2-7,TRBD2,CASGSPFVPTSGGPYSYEQYF,TGTGCTAGTGGCTCCCCCTTTGTACCGACTAGCGGGGGGCCGTACTCCTACGAGCAGTACTTC
TRBV28,.,TRBJ1-4,.,CASSLGGRVEKLFF,TGTGCCAGCAGTTTGGGGGGTAGAGTTGAAAAACTGTTTTTT
TRBV6-1,.,TRBJ2-2,.,CASRSAGELFF,TGTGCCAGCAGGAGCGCCGGGGAGCTGTTTTTT
TRBV5-1,.,TRBJ2-5,TRBD2,CASSKPLAGEETQYF,TGCGCCAGCAGTAAGCCGCTAGCGGGTGAAGAGACCCAGTACTTC
TRBV13,.,TRBJ2-7,TRBD2,CASSSGGTLYEQYF,TGTGCCAGCAGCTCGGGGGGGACCCTTTACGAGCAGTACTTC